This TCR beta chain was identified in a study of OX40 agonist ivuxolimab in advanced cancers. This table comes from immunoSEQ multiplex PCR, and its TCRdb copy is limited to in-frame clones, with some not included. The table lists more than 45,000 clones, 83% of them singletons. The sequence was obtained from an adult with an advanced solid tumor such as melanoma, head and neck, liver or kidney cancer. Sequencing was performed on CD4+ or CD8+ T cells sorted from blood, taken in a trial of the OX40 agonist ivuxolimab.

The CDR3 DNA reads TGCGCCAGCAGTCCCGGGGGGCGTTCCTACGAGCAGTACTTC. Residues: CASSPGGRSYEQYF. V is TRBV5-1 and J is TRBJ2-7; possibly TRBD2 for D (7 bases). Germline CDR1 SGHRS, CDR2 YFSETQ. The CDR3 has 14 amino acids. Trimming removed 5 bases from V and 1 base from J, with 13 bases in between.